This T cell receptor (beta chain) appears in the sequencing data of a study of T cell repertoires in cytomegalovirus infection. Study overall: The authors used CMV epitopes that were HLA-C-restricted (recently identified) and HLA-B-restricted (well studied). Public TCR beta signatures indicated both CMV infection and matching HLA type. Findings and limits, study-wide: Across the ex vivo response, the dominant clonotypes were HLA-C-restricted CMV-specific TCR beta clonotypes. Summed public TCR beta family frequency identified CMV carriers bearing the relevant HLA.

This clonotype was counted only a few times. What it recognizes is unknown. Each CDR3 protein is one row after TCRdb ran MiXCR on the reads. This sample has some 940,000 distinct CDR3 sequences, with around 30% found just once. From germline, CDR1 is SNHLY and CDR2 FYNNEI. The CDR3 has 16 residues. V was cut by 1 base and J by 3 bases, with 13 bases left in between. The sample consisted of cultured CD8+ T cells from PBMCs, taken from culture after CMV antigen stimulation. The rearrangement links TRBV2 to TRBJ2-1, with D possibly being TRBD2 (5 bases). The source of this sequence is a human donor in good health (CMV status not recorded). Some clones in this sample may be carry-over from other donors' samples. The CDR3 DNA reads TGTGCCAGCAGTGAAGAACCTCCGAGGGTCTACAATGAGCAGTTCTTC. Its protein is CASSEEPPRVYNEQFF. Drawing the rest from reference TRBV2 and TRBJ2-1, the complete variable domain is EPEVTQTPSHQVTQMGQEVILRCVPISNHLYFYWYRQILGQKVEFLVSFYNNEISEKSEIFDDQFSVERPDGSNFTLKIRSTKLEDSAMYFCASSEEPPRVYNEQFFGPGTRLTVL.